This T cell receptor beta chain was obtained from a study of blood T cell repertoires in COVID-19 (dated by TCRdb to 2020 to 2022). Concerning the study at large: The collaborator samples originated in the United States, Italy and Spain and spanned the acute and convalescent phases of COVID-19. The prospective study material was composed of cDNA or gDNA derived from T cells, B-cell-depleted T cells, or PBMCs. Deeply sampled blood TCRbeta repertoires from subjects exposed to, actively infected with, or recovered from COVID-19 were included in the dataset. The repertoires were made available in a free public database intended to serve as a resource for research on the immune response to SARS-CoV-2. The samples were drawn from two sources: the first 160 participants of the ongoing ImmuneRACE study, and 1,000 to 1,500 subjects contributed by 6 global collaborators. A de-identified subject ID, COVID-19 status, age in years and sex were almost always included in the sample metadata. HLA class I and class II types, where available, came from metadata supplied by the sample provider rather than from assay-based typing.

A word on this clone: Its antigen is still unknown. Base qualities are not at hand, and no much larger clone is one base apart.

TCRbeta CDR3 regions were amplified from genomic DNA by means of the immunoSEQ Assay, a bias-controlled multiplex PCR. The study's processing was this. Within the assay, amplification of reference gene primers was used to estimate how many nucleated cells each sample contained. To quantify the absolute abundance of each unique TCRbeta CDR3 rearrangement, sequence reads were collapsed and filtered. For each sample, productive Simpson clonality was calculated by taking the square root of Simpson's diversity index across productive rearrangements. TCRdb mirrors the immuneACCESS table, restricted to in-frame sequences. Some clones are absent from its copies; in checked studies, under half trace to an unresolved V gene, and the reason for the others is unknown. V, J and clone size are taken as reported in that table, and D and trimming were inferred from the DNA itself. The sample table shows 120,000 or so clones, and 65% to 85% are seen once. 3% to 4.5% of the sample is held by the ten biggest clonotypes.

The CDR3 numbers 11 residues from cysteine through phenylalanine. Only the CDR3 DNA stays, 33 bases, in frame from base 1. The CDR1 and CDR2 encoded by the germline V gene (reference sequence) are DFQATT and SNEGSKA. Germline trimming amounts to 5 bases on V and 9 bases on J, with 3 as the count of junction bases outside the gene matches. Here is what the overall study found, with its caveats: Clinical and demographic metadata were provided uncurated, with the amount varying by source and participant.

Participants in the prospective study were aged roughly 18 to 89 years, lived in about two dozen United States geographic areas, and enrolled through a virtual design. Cohort assignment in the prospective study relied on participant-reported clinical history from a screening survey and a study questionnaire. For ImmuneRACE Cohort 3, a participant was defined as recovered based on two consecutive negative NP/OP PCR tests, clearance by a healthcare professional, or resolution of symptoms. In the prospective study, whole blood, serum and a nasopharyngeal or oropharyngeal swab were collected from each participant by mobile phlebotomists. Prospective study participants could optionally give additional blood draws and questionnaires over a roughly two-month period. Prospective study blood samples were shipped either frozen or at room temperature before DNA extraction.

This clonotype originated in a woman aged 30 to 39 who had recovered from COVID-19. Rearrangement joined TRBV20-1 to TRBJ2-2, and TRBD1 aligns with 7 junction nucleotides. Source material: PBMCs or T cells enriched from blood (not recorded which). The DNA reads as follows: TGCAGTGCTTCGACAGGGTGGGAGCTGTTTTTT. Protein translation: CSASTGWELFF.